This T cell receptor beta chain originates from a study of T cells after yellow fever vaccination. The study made its TCR cDNA through 5'RACE template switching. That step introduced a universal primer site along with UMIs. TCRdb redid the calling of the 5' RACE reads with MiXCR, one entry per CDR3 protein. The data contain 150,000 to 200,000 distinct CDR3 sequences, approximately 10% of them seen just once; the ten biggest clones take up 35% to 40%. V lost 2 bases to trimming and J lost 0 bases, with 13 bases between them. Germline loops: CDR1 SEHNR, CDR2 FQNEAQ (reference sequence). This CDR3 has 17 residues.

The rearrangement uses TRBV7-9 and TRBJ2-2; possibly TRBD1 or TRBD2 for D (5 bases each). The TCR sequence derives from a man between 18 and 35 years old who received the YFV17D yellow fever vaccine. The specimen was CD8+ T cells sorted from PBMCs, collected 45 days after the yellow fever booster vaccination. The CDR3 region is CASSLPGRGPNTGELFF. In nucleotides, the CDR3 is TGTGCCAGCAGCTTACCGGGACGGGGACCGAACACCGGGGAGCTGTTTTTT.